The next 13 T cell receptor beta chains were all read from a single sample in a study of blood T cell repertoires in COVID-19. Sequencing used immunoSEQ multiplex PCR; TCRdb keeps in-frame clones, though not all of them. The repertoire has tens of thousands of clones, approximately 87% of them found once; the top ten carry 1% to 1.5%. The sample was peripheral blood. The receptors come from a woman aged 60-75 years with acute or convalescent COVID-19.

This clone was counted between two and nine times. The J gene is TRBJ1-1, the V gene TRBV11-2; D gene uncertain. The length of the CDR3 is 14 residues. Germline assignment: CDR1 SGHAT and CDR2 FQNNGV. The germline V and J ends were trimmed by 1 base and 1 base, with 7 bases remaining between them. The CDR3, as DNA: TGTGCCAGCAGCTTAGTTGCCGGGAACACTGAAGCTTTCTTT. Translation: CASSLVAGNTEAFF.

The chain recombines TRBV6-6 with TRBJ1-4; no definite D call. The V end lost 10 bases, the J end lost 4 bases, and 7 bases lay between the germline ends. This CDR3 has 11 residues. CDR1 and CDR2 (germline): MNHNY, SVGAGI (reference sequence). CDR3 in amino acids: CATQFNEKLFF. As DNA, the CDR3 is TGTGCCACCCAGTTTAATGAAAAACTGTTTTTT.

This rearrangement joins TRBV30 to TRBJ2-5, with TRBD2 identical over 7 bases. In germline, CDR1 is GTSNPN, CDR2 SVGIG (reference sequence). Losses at the gene ends were 3 bases for V and 4 bases for J; bases not matched to a gene: 11. This CDR3 is built from 15 residues. CDR3 coding DNA: TGTGCCTGGAGCCACTGGGCAGCGGGATCAGAGACCCAGTACTTC. Its protein is CAWSHWAAGSETQYF.

This chain joins TRBV2 and TRBJ2-5, with 7 bases aligning to TRBD1. CDR3 size: 13 residues. Germline loops: CDR1 SNHLY, CDR2 FYNNEI. V lost 4 bases, J lost 5 bases, and 4 bases stayed unmatched. In DNA form, the CDR3 reads TGTGCCAGCAGTGTTCAGGGGGACGAGACCCAGTACTTC. It encodes CASSVQGDETQYF.

The V and J genes are TRBV29-1 and TRBJ2-3; unclear D gene. Trimming stripped 3 bases from V and 2 bases from J, with 3 bases between. CDR3 size: 11 residues. Germline CDR1 SQVTM, CDR2 ANQGSEA. CDR3 DNA: TGCAGCGTTGATCTCACAGATACGCAGTATTTT. Translated: CSVDLTDTQYF.

This clone was seen a few times. This chain uses TRBV6-5 with TRBJ2-3; 7 bases agree with TRBD2. Germline V CDR1 and CDR2: MNHEY, SVGAGI. The CDR3 runs 12 residues. V lost 8 bases, J lost 3 bases, and 2 bases stayed unmatched. CDR3 bases: TGTGCCAGCCAGCGGGGAACAGATACGCAGTATTTT. This encodes CASQRGTDTQYF.

The V and J genes are TRBV15 and TRBJ2-3; D might be TRBD2 (5 bases). This CDR3 is built from 13 residues. Trimming shortened V by 1 base and J by 5 bases, and 7 bases separated the two germline ends. The germline V gene has CDR1 LNHNV and CDR2 YYDKDF (reference sequence). CDR3 region: CATSRGTGDTQYF. The CDR3 DNA is TGTGCCACCAGCAGAGGGACTGGAGATACGCAGTATTTT.

The rearrangement uses TRBV7-6 and TRBJ1-1, with 7 bases identical to TRBD1. V shed 5 bases, J shed 1 base, and the junction held 4 bases outside the gene matches. CDR3 length: 14 amino acids. Germline CDR1 reads SGHVS; CDR2 reads FNYEAQ. CDR3 amino acids: CASSVGQENTEAFF. In nucleotides, the CDR3 is TGTGCCAGCAGCGTTGGACAGGAGAACACTGAAGCTTTCTTT.

Here the CDR3 reads CASSLAGKGNTIYF. The CDR3 nucleotides are TGCGCCAGCAGCTTGGCCGGGAAAGGAAACACCATATATTTT. This chain links TRBV5-1 with TRBJ1-3; D is undetermined. The germline V gene has CDR1 SGHRS and CDR2 YFSETQ. V was shortened by 0 bases and J by 4 bases, with 8 bases between the two germline ends. The CDR3 runs to 14 residues.

J is TRBJ2-3 and V is TRBV4-2, with TRBD2 matching over 15 bases. The germline CDR1 and CDR2 sequences are LGHNA and YNFKEQ. The CDR3 consists of 17 residues. V lost 4 bases, J lost 7 bases, and 9 bases stayed unmatched. Written as DNA, the CDR3 is TGTGCCAGCAGCCCCGGACTAGCGGGGGGGTCACGAAATACGCAGTATTTT. The encoded protein is CASSPGLAGGSRNTQYF.

The rearrangement joins TRBV15 to TRBJ1-2, with D possibly being TRBD1 (6 bases). Per germline, CDR1 LNHNV and CDR2 YYDKDF (reference sequence). V shed 3 bases and J shed 3 bases, with 14 bases lying between them. The CDR3 covers 15 residues. This CDR3 is CATSSPGQFYYGYTF. CDR3 DNA sequence: TGTGCCACCAGCAGCCCCGGACAGTTTTACTATGGCTACACCTTC.

This clone was picked up one time. The chain has TRBV5-1 and TRBJ2-3, with D perhaps matching TRBD1 (5 bases). The CDR3 totals 14 residues. CDR1 SGHRS and CDR2 YFSETQ come from the germline V gene. V lost 1 base to trimming and J lost 3 bases, with 9 bases between them. CDR3 in amino acids: CASSLNRWTDTQYF. The DNA of the CDR3 is TGCGCCAGCAGCTTGAACAGGTGGACAGATACGCAGTATTTT.

The table lists this clone with a few counts. The V call is TRBV5-1, the J call TRBJ1-3; TRBD1 might be the D (6 bases). The V end was cut by 4 bases, the J end by 4 bases, with 18 bases between. The CDR3 contains 16 residues. CDR1 SGHRS and CDR2 YFSETQ come from the germline V gene. CDR3 sequence reads: CASSESPQGSGNTIYF. Written as DNA, the CDR3 is TGCGCCAGCAGCGAAAGCCCGCAGGGGTCGGGAAACACCATATATTTT.